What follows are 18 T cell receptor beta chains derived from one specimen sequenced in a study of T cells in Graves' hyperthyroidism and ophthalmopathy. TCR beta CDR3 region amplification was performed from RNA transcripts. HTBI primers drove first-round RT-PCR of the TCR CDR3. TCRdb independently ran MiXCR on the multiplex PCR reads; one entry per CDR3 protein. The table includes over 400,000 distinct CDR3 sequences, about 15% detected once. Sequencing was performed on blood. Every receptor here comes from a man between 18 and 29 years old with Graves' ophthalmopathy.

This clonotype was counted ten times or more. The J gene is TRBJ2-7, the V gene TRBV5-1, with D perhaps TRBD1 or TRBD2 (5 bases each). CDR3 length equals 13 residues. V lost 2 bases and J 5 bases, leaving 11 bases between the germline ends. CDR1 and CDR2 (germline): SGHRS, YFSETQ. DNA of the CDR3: TGCGCCAGCAGCTTCCGGGGCTGGGACGAGCAGTACTTC. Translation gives CASSFRGWDEQYF.

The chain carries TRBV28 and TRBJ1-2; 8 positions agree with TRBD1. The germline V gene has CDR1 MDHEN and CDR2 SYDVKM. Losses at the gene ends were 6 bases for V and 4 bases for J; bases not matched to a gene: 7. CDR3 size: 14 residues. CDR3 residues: CASRHPTGAYGYTF. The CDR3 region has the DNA TGTGCCAGCAGACACCCGACAGGGGCCTATGGCTACACCTTC.

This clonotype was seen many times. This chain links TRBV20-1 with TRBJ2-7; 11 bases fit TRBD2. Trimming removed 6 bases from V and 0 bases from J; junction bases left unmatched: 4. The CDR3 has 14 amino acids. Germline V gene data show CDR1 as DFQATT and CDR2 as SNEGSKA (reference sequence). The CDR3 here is CSAKTSGSSYEQYF. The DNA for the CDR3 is TGCAGTGCCAAAACTAGCGGGAGCTCCTACGAGCAGTACTTC.

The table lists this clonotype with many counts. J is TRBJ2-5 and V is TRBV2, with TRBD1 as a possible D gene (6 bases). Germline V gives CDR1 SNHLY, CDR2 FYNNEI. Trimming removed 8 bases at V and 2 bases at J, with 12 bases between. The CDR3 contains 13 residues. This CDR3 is CASGGQIQETQYF. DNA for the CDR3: TGTGCCAGCGGAGGACAGATACAAGAGACCCAGTACTTC.

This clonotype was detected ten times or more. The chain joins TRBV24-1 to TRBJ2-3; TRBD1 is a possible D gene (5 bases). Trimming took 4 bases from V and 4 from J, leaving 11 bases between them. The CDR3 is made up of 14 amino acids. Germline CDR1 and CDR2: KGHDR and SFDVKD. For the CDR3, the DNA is TGTGCCACCAGTGACTTCGGACATGCAGATACGCAGTATTTT. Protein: CATSDFGHADTQYF.

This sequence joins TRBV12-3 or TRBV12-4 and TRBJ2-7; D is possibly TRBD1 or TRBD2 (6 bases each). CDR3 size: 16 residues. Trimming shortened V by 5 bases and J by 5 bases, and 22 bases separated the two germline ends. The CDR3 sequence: CASSPHPGSGAHEQYF. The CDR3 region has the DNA TGTGCCAGCAGTCCGCACCCAGGATCGGGGGCCCACGAGCAGTACTTC.

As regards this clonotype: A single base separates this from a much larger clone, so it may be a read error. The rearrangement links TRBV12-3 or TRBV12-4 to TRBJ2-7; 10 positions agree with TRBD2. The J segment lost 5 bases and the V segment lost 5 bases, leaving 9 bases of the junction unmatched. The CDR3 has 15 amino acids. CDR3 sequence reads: CASSIRAGGPHEQYF. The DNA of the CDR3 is TGTGCCAGCAGTATACGAGCGGGAGGGCCGCACGAGCAGTACTTC.

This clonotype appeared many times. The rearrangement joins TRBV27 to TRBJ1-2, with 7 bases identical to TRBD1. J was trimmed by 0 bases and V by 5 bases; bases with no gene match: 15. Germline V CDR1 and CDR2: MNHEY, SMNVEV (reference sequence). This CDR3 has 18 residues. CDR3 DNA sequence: TGTGCCAGCAGTCTAAAGGGAGGACAGGAGACCGCTAACTATGGCTACACCTTC. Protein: CASSLKGGQETANYGYTF.

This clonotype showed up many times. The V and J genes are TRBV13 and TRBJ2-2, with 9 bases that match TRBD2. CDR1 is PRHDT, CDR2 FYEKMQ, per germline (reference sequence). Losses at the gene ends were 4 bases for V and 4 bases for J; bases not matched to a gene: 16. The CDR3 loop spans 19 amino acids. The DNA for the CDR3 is TGTGCCAGCAGCTCACCCCGTAGCGGGGGCGGGGCCGGCACCGGGGAGCTGTTTTTT. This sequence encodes CASSSPRSGGGAGTGELFF.

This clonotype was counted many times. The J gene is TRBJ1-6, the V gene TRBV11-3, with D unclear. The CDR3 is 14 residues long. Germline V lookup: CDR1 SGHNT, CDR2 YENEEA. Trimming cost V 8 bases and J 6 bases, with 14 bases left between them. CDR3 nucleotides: TGTGCCAGCTCACCGAGGGCTGTTAATTCACCCCTCCACTTT. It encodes CASSPRAVNSPLHF.

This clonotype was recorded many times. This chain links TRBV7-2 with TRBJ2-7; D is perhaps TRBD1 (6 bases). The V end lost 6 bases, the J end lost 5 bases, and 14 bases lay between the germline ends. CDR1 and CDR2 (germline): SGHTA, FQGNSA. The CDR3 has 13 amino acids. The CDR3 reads CASSSTGLNEQYF. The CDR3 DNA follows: TGTGCCAGCAGTTCTACAGGGCTCAACGAGCAGTACTTC.

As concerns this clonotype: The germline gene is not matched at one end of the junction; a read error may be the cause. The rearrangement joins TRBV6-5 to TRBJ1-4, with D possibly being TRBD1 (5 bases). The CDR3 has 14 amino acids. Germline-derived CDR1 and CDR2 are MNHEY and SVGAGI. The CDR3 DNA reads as TGTGCCAGCAGTTACCAGAGGGGCAATGAAAAACCGTTTTTT. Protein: CASSYQRGNEKPFF.

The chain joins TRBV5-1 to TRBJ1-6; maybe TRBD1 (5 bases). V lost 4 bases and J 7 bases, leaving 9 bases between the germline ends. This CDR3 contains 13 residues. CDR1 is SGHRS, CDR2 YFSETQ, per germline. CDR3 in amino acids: CASSPGSNSPLHF. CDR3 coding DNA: TGCGCCAGCAGCCCAGGGTCGAATTCACCCCTCCACTTT.

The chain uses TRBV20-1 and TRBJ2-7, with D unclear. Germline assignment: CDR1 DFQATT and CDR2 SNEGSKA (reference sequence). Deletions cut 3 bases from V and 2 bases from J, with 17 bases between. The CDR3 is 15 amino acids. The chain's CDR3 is CSASYNELPTYEQYF. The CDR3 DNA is TGCAGTGCTAGTTATAACGAGCTCCCTACCTACGAGCAGTACTTC.

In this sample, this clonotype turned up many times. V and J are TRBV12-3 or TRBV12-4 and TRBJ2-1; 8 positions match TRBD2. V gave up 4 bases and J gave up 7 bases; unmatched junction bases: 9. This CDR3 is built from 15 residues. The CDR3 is CASSSQAGVRNEQFF. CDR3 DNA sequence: TGTGCCAGCAGTTCGCAAGCGGGAGTACGGAATGAGCAGTTCTTC.

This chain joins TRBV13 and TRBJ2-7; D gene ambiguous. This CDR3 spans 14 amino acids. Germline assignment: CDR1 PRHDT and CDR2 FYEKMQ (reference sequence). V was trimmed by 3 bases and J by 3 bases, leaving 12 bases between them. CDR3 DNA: TGTGCCAGCAGCTTGGACCGGGCTGACTACGAGCAGTACTTC. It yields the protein CASSLDRADYEQYF.

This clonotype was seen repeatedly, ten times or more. DNA of the CDR3: TGTGCCAGCAGTTCCTCAGGGGGGGTGGATGAAAAACTGTTTTTT. It codes for CASSSSGGVDEKLFF. J is TRBJ1-4 and V is TRBV6-9; 7 positions agree with TRBD1. CDR3 length: 15 residues. The ends lost 4 bases at V and 6 bases at J; junction bases unmatched: 8. Germline V gene sequence: CDR1 MNHGY, CDR2 SVAAGI.

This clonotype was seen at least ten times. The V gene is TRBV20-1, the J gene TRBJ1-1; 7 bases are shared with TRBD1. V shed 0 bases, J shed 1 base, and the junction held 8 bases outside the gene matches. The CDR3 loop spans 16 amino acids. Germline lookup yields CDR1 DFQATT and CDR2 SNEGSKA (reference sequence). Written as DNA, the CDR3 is TGCAGTGCTAGAGACGTGACAGGGTCTTGGAACACTGAAGCTTTCTTT. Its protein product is CSARDVTGSWNTEAFF.